Detailed here is one T cell receptor beta chain. These data are taken from a study of blood T cell repertoires in COVID-19. Trimming at V came to 8 bases and at J to 13 bases, leaving 10 bases not matched to a gene. CDR3 length: 12 residues. Germline V gene lookup returns CDR1 SNHLY and CDR2 FYNNEI. Authors' methods: Reference gene primer amplification gave estimated nucleated cell counts. Clones were read by immunoSEQ multiplex PCR, and TCRdb kept only the in-frame ones, dropping some. That table gives V, J and clone size, and the DNA gave D and trimming. This sample has hundreds of thousands of clones; 70% to 90% occur once, and the top ten carry more than 4%. Everyone who took part was roughly 18 to 89 years old, and they came from over 20 US areas. Participants' own reports of clinical history determined their cohort assignment. All exposed participants met a person with COVID-19 within 2 weeks before entering the study.

The specimen sequenced was PBMCs or T cells enriched from blood (not recorded which). This TCR was sampled from a woman aged 25 to 39 who had been exposed to COVID-19. The rearrangement links TRBV2 to TRBJ2-1; 8 bases match TRBD1. The CDR3 sequence: CASGGTGDTQFF. The CDR3 DNA follows: TGTGCCAGCGGGGGGACAGGCGACACTCAGTTCTTC.